This T cell receptor (beta chain) comes out of a study of HIV-infected patients and healthy controls. This clonotype occurred a few times. Reverse transcription used around 500 ng RNA and constant-region primers for alpha and beta. Alpha and beta chain libraries were made separately by chain-specific third strand synthesis with multiplexing indices. MiXCR, run by TCRdb on the 5' RACE reads, gives a single entry per CDR3 protein. The sample consists of 5,000 to 7,500 distinct CDR3 sequences, about 8.6% of them appearing once. Roughly three months, about 14 weeks, into antiretroviral therapy, follow-up blood was collected. Whole blood was used without fractionation, so all unsorted peripheral T cells were included. The CDR3 has 13 amino acids. Trimming shortened V by 1 base and J by 4 bases, and 8 bases separated the two germline ends. Germline CDR1 DFQATT, CDR2 SNEGSKA (reference sequence).

This chain connects TRBV20-1 to TRBJ1-5; D remains ambiguous. The input for sequencing was blood, taken during antiretroviral therapy. This receptor was identified in an adult with HIV infection. CDR3 sequence (DNA): TGCAGTGCTAGAGGGGGTCAGAATCAGCCCCAGCATTTT. Translated: CSARGGQNQPQHF.